This TCR beta chain was recorded in a study of regulatory T cells in long-lasting Graves disease. This clonotype was found many times. The CDR3 has 16 amino acids. The V end was cut by 8 bases, the J end by 5 bases, with 24 bases between. Germline V gene lookup returns CDR1 SNHLY and CDR2 FYNNEI. This sample's time point: newly diagnosed GD, antithyroid drugs for less than 3 months. Following extraction of RNA from PBMCs, that RNA was used to make the TCR library. The authors built TCR beta libraries using iRepertoire HTBI primers and Arm-PCR of CDR3 regions. TCRdb recomputed calls from the multiplex PCR reads with MiXCR, one row per CDR3 protein. The profile shows about 530,000 distinct CDR3 sequences, more than 15% of them singletons. The sample was also reused in another study, on T cells in Graves' hyperthyroidism and ophthalmopathy. That work states: Lactation, pregnancy, other autoimmune disease or uncontrolled infection led to exclusion of patients.

The TCR was taken from a woman aged 35-60 years with Graves disease. Specimen: peripheral blood mononuclear cells (PBMCs), collected at new diagnosis, from a patient treated with antithyroid drugs. The gene calls are TRBV2 and TRBJ2-5; tentative D call: TRBD2 (6 bases). The CDR3 DNA is TGTGCCAGCGGACCCCGGGACTCCGTGATTGACGAGACCCAGTACTTC. Protein product: CASGPRDSVIDETQYF.